This T cell receptor (beta chain) was identified in a study of cytomegalovirus exposure and HLA in healthy donors. Study-wide background: Earlier findings included approximately 120 million unique TCR beta sequences obtained from roughly 200 million T cells.

CDR1 is SGHDN and CDR2 is FVKESK in the germline V gene. V shed 0 bases and J shed 13 bases, with 13 bases lying between them. The CDR3 contains 13 residues. Use of 60 Vbeta and 13 Jbeta primers characterized the PCR. The protocol was immunoSEQ multiplex PCR, while the TCRdb copy is restricted to in-frame clones and leaves out a portion. The sample consists of about 78,000 clones, approximately 70% of them appearing once. The specimen was PBMCs. The chain uses TRBV14 and TRBJ1-5; no definite D call. The clonotype comes from a woman aged 35 to 49 in good health and CMV-seropositive. CDR3 protein: CASSQDHGRLQHF. In nucleotides, the CDR3 is TGTGCCAGCAGCCAAGATCATGGCAGACTTCAGCATTTT.